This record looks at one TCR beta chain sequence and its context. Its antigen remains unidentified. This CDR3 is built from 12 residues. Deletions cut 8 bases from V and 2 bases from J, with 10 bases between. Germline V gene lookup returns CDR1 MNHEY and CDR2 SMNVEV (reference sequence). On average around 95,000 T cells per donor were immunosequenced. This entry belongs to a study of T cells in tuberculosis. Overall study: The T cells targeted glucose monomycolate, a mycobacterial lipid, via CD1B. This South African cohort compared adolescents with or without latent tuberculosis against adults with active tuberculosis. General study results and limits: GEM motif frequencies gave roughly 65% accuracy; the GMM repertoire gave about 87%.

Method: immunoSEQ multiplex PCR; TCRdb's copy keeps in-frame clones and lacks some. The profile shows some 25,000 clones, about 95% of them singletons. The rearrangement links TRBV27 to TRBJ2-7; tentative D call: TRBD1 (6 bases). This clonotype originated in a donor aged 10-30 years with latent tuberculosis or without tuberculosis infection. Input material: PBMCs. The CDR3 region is CASPGTTYEQYF. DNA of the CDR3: TGTGCCAGCCCCGGGACAACCTACGAGCAGTACTTC.